This TCR beta chain was profiled in a study of cytotoxic CD8 clonotypes in ibrutinib-treated CLL. Findings and limits, study-wide: Clonality went up at the time of ibrutinib response, stayed stable in sustained remission, and later dropped back toward its baseline level at progression. Once treatment began, public clonotypes, which were uncommon, contracted or stayed stable.

V gave up 4 bases and J gave up 6 bases, with 12 bases separating them. Per the germline V gene, CDR1 is LNHNV and CDR2 is YYDKDF (reference sequence). The CDR3 is 13 residues long. On this clone itself: Its antigen is not known.

This table comes from immunoSEQ multiplex PCR, and its TCRdb copy is limited to in-frame clones, with some not included. Among about 43,000 clones listed, roughly 76% were seen once. Library input was approximately 2.1 micrograms of DNA from cryopreserved PBMCs. The sample was PBMCs, taken after 12 months of ibrutinib treatment. The sequence derives from a human donor with chronic lymphocytic leukemia. This chain links TRBV15 with TRBJ1-2; D remains unclear. In DNA, the CDR3 is TGTGCCACCAGCAAGGTTGGAGGTGATGGCTACACCTTC. This translates into CATSKVGGDGYTF. The full variable domain, its missing parts supplied by reference TRBV15 and TRBJ1-2, is DAMVIQNPRYQVTQFGKPVTLSCSQTLNHNVMYWYQQKSSQAPKLLFHYYDKDFNNEADTPDNFQSRRPNTSFCFLDIRSPGLGDTAMYLCATSKVGGDGYTFGSGTRLTVV.